Presented here are 3 T cell receptor beta chains from one specimen sequenced in a study of T cell repertoires in cytomegalovirus infection. TCRdb fed the reads into MiXCR, producing one record per CDR3 protein. Among a few hundred thousand distinct CDR3 sequences listed, approximately 15% were seen once. Sequencing used CD8+ T cells from PBMCs. Receptor source: a human donor in good health (CMV status not recorded). Some clones in this sample may be carry-over from other donors' samples.

J is TRBJ1-4 and V is TRBV20-1, with unresolved D. CDR1 is DFQATT, CDR2 SNEGSKA, per germline (reference sequence). Trimming stripped 3 bases from V and 4 bases from J, with 12 bases between. This CDR3 spans 14 amino acids. This CDR3 is CSARATTINEKLFF. Written as DNA, the CDR3 is TGCAGTGCTAGGGCGACAACCATTAATGAAAAACTGTTTTTT.

This clonotype has only a few counts. The gene calls are TRBV12-3 or TRBV12-4 and TRBJ2-7; D call uncertain. V was pared by 6 bases and J by 2 bases, with 14 bases between. The CDR3 is made up of 14 amino acids. CDR3 loop: CASRPTGGPYEQYF. CDR3 DNA sequence: TGTGCCAGCAGACCGACGGGTGGCCCCTACGAGCAGTACTTC.

This clonotype was counted a few times. The chain links TRBV5-1 to TRBJ2-7; D is ambiguous. CDR3 length equals 14 residues. The germline V and J ends were trimmed by 0 bases and 5 bases, with 12 bases remaining between them. Germline assignment: CDR1 SGHRS and CDR2 YFSETQ. CDR3 region: CASSLVGIVDEQYF. Written as DNA, the CDR3 is TGCGCCAGCAGCTTGGTAGGGATCGTGGACGAGCAGTACTTC.